The clone carrying this TCR beta chain was picked up many times. Its antigen is undetermined. The source of the sample is a study of post-analysis software for immune sequencing data. Study-wide results and limits: Roughly five TRBV segments were more frequent in patients than controls; TRBV5-6, TRBV5-1 and TRBV20-1 belonged to this group.

Germline CDR1 reads SGHRS; CDR2 reads YFSETQ. The CDR3 totals 13 residues. With 0 bases clipped from V and 8 bases from J, the junction kept 3 bases outside the gene matches. Unique-molecular-identifier-tagged TCR beta cDNA libraries were used. Out of 1 to 10 million T cells, 450,000 to 600,000 cDNA molecules were generated. TCRdb analysed the PCR reads with MiXCR anew, one entry per CDR3 protein. The sample lists around 180,000 distinct CDR3 sequences, 30% occurring once. The source of this sequence is a girl under 18 with multiple sclerosis. The sequenced sample consisted of blood. The J gene is TRBJ1-2, the V gene TRBV5-1; 8 bases map to TRBD1. The CDR3 here is CASSLVQGDGYTF. CDR3 coding DNA: TGCGCCAGCAGCTTGGTACAGGGGGACGGCTACACCTTC.